Below, 8 T cell receptor beta chains from the same sample are listed, as sequenced in a study of blood T cell repertoires in COVID-19. The data were produced by immunoSEQ multiplex PCR, yet TCRdb's version contains in-frame clones alone and is incomplete. The sample contains around 400,000 clones, around 86% of which appear only once. Source material: PBMCs or T cells enriched from blood (not recorded which). Source of these receptors: a woman aged 45-65 years who had recovered from COVID-19.

V gene TRBV18 combines with J gene TRBJ1-1; TRBD1 matches 7 bases. Germline values: CDR1 KGHSH, CDR2 LQKENI. This CDR3 region has 15 residues. The J segment lost 7 bases and the V segment lost 3 bases, leaving 11 bases of the junction unmatched. CDR3 region: CASSPQRMTGSEAFF. The DNA for the CDR3 is TGTGCCAGCTCACCCCAACGGATGACAGGGAGTGAAGCTTTCTTT.

The chain is built from TRBV5-1 and TRBJ1-1; 7 bases map to TRBD1. V lost 3 bases, J lost 0 bases, and 8 bases stayed unmatched. Germline-derived CDR1 and CDR2 are SGHRS and YFSETQ. The CDR3 spans 16 residues. As DNA, the CDR3 is TGCGCCAGCAGCTCCGGGGACAGAGTGATGAACACTGAAGCTTTCTTT. Protein product: CASSSGDRVMNTEAFF.

The J gene is TRBJ2-1, the V gene TRBV5-5; possible D gene TRBD2, 6 bases. Per germline, CDR1 SGHKS and CDR2 YYEKEE (reference sequence). Between the trimmed V and J ends, which lost 3 bases and 1 base, there was a span of 17 bases. The CDR3 covers 17 residues. The CDR3 region is CASSSMTSLTSYNEQFF. CDR3 bases: TGTGCCAGCAGCTCGATGACTAGTCTCACATCCTACAATGAGCAGTTCTTC.

This chain uses TRBV5-1 with TRBJ1-5; TRBD1 aligns across 11 bases. Germline V gene sequence: CDR1 SGHRS, CDR2 YFSETQ. After removal of 3 bases from V and 6 bases from J, the junction contained 5 bases not matched to a gene. CDR3 length equals 15 residues. The CDR3 DNA reads as TGCGCCAGCAGCTCGGAAGGGACAGGGGGTCAGCCCCAGCATTTT. This sequence encodes CASSSEGTGGQPQHF.

This chain uses TRBV19 with TRBJ1-6; D unresolved. Germline values: CDR1 LNHDA, CDR2 SQIVND (reference sequence). CDR3 length: 14 amino acids. V shed 8 bases and J shed 1 base, with 9 bases lying between them. The CDR3 sequence: CASSGGSYNSPLHF. CDR3 coding DNA: TGTGCCAGTTCTGGCGGGTCCTATAATTCACCCCTCCACTTT.

V is TRBV24-1 and J is TRBJ2-3; D is undetermined. Germline V gives CDR1 KGHDR, CDR2 SFDVKD. The V and J ends lost 3 bases and 5 bases respectively, with 8 bases between them. This CDR3 spans 13 amino acids. This CDR3 is CATSDKVRDTQYF. CDR3 DNA: TGTGCCACCAGTGATAAAGTGAGAGATACGCAGTATTTT.

The V and J genes are TRBV20-1 and TRBJ1-1; 7 nucleotides match TRBD1. The CDR3 spans 14 residues. J was trimmed by 6 bases and V by 3 bases; bases with no gene match: 10. Germline loops: CDR1 DFQATT, CDR2 SNEGSKA (reference sequence). CDR3 region: CSASENRGGAEAFF. In nucleotides, the CDR3 is TGCAGTGCTAGTGAAAACAGGGGAGGCGCTGAAGCTTTCTTT.

The V call is TRBV19, the J call TRBJ1-5; no reliable D call. The CDR3 sequence is 13 residues long. From germline, CDR1 is LNHDA and CDR2 SQIVND (reference sequence). The V gene lost 5 bases and the J gene lost 9 bases, with 14 bases spanning the gap. The CDR3 DNA reads as TGTGCCAGTAGTTACGAACCAGGTAGGCCCCAGCATTTT. This encodes CASSYEPGRPQHF.